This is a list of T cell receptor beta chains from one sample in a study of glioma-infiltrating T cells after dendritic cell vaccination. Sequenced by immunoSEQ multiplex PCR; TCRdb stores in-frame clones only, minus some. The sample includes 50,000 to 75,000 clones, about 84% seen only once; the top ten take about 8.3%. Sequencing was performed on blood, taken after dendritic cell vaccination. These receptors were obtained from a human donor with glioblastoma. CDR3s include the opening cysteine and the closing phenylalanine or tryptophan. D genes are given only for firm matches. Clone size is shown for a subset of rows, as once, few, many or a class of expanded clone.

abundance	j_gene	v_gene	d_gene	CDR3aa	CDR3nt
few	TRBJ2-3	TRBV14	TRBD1	CASSLQGLDTQYF	TGTGCCAGCAGCCTACAGGGGTTGGATACGCAGTATTTT
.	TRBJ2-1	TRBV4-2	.	CASSQDTPIASHNEQFF	TGTGCCAGCAGCCAAGATACCCCTATTGCTAGCCACAATGAGCAGTTCTTC
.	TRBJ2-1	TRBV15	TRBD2	CATSRDLSGGYNEQFF	TGTGCCACCAGCAGAGATTTGAGCGGGGGGTACAATGAGCAGTTCTTC
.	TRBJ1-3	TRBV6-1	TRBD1	CASSPGQGAGNTIYF	TGTGCCAGCAGTCCCGGACAGGGCGCCGGAAACACCATATATTTT
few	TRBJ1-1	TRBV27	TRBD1	CASRGQPSPEAFF	TGTGCCAGCAGGGGACAGCCTTCGCCGGAAGCTTTCTTT
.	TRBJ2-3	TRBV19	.	CASSLQGLTDTQYF	TGTGCCAGTAGTCTTCAGGGTCTCACAGATACGCAGTATTTT
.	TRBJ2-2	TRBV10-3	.	CAISEEGGNTGELFF	TGTGCCATCAGTGAGGAGGGTGGGAACACCGGGGAGCTGTTTTTT
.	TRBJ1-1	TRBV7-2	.	CASSGHEAFF	TGTGCCAGCAGCGGACACGAAGCTTTCTTT
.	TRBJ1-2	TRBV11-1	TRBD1	CASSSDREQDYGYTF	TGTGCCAGCAGCTCGGACAGGGAACAAGACTATGGCTACACCTTC
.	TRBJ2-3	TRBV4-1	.	CASRSRLLGGTDTQYF	TGCGCCAGCAGATCGCGTCTTCTGGGAGGCACAGATACGCAGTATTTT
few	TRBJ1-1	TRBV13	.	CASSLSRDYEAFF	TGTGCCAGCAGCTTAAGCAGGGACTATGAAGCTTTCTTT
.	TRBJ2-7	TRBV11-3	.	CASSSTWDTKRSEQYF	TGTGCCAGCAGCTCGACTTGGGACACCAAGAGGTCCGAGCAGTACTTC
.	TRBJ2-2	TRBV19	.	CASSIQGFTGELFF	TGTGCCAGTAGTATTCAGGGGTTCACCGGGGAGCTGTTTTTT
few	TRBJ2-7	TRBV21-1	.	CASSKALLTGRNYEQYF	TGTGCCAGCAGCAAAGCGCTTTTGACAGGGCGGAACTACGAGCAGTACTTC
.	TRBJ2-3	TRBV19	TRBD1	CASSIGDSSDTQYF	TGTGCCAGTAGTATAGGGGACAGTTCTGATACGCAGTATTTT
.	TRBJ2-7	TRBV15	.	CATSRTHGGVPYEQYF	TGTGCCACCAGCAGAACCCATGGCGGGGTCCCCTACGAGCAGTACTTC
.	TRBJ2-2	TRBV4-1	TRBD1	CASSPRVQGAGGELFF	TGCGCCAGCAGCCCCCGGGTGCAGGGGGCCGGCGGGGAGCTGTTTTTT
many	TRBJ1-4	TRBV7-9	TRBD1	CASSSGTGVTNEKLFF	TGTGCCAGCAGCTCCGGGACAGGGGTCACTAATGAAAAACTGTTTTTT
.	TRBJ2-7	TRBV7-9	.	CASSLGPNHYEQYF	TGTGCCAGCAGCTTGGGGCCGAATCACTACGAGCAGTACTTC
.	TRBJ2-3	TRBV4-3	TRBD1	CASSPQQGTYTDTQYF	TGCGCCAGCAGCCCTCAACAGGGGACCTACACAGATACGCAGTATTTT
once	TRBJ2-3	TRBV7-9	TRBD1	CASSLAQGQADTQYF	TGTGCCAGCAGCTTAGCACAGGGGCAAGCAGATACGCAGTATTTT
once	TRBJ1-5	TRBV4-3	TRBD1	CASSQDLRTGGIQPQHF	TGCGCCAGCAGCCAAGATCTTAGGACAGGGGGCATTCAGCCCCAGCATTTT
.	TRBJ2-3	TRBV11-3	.	CASSLSRGSDTQYF	TGTGCCAGCAGCTTATCTCGGGGGTCAGATACGCAGTATTTT
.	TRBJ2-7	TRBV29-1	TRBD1	CSVTGQGSPYEQYF	TGCAGCGTTACAGGACAGGGATCTCCATACGAGCAGTACTTC
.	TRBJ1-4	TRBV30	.	CAWSVPGGLSEKLFF	TGTGCCTGGAGTGTACCTGGAGGGTTAAGTGAAAAACTGTTTTTT